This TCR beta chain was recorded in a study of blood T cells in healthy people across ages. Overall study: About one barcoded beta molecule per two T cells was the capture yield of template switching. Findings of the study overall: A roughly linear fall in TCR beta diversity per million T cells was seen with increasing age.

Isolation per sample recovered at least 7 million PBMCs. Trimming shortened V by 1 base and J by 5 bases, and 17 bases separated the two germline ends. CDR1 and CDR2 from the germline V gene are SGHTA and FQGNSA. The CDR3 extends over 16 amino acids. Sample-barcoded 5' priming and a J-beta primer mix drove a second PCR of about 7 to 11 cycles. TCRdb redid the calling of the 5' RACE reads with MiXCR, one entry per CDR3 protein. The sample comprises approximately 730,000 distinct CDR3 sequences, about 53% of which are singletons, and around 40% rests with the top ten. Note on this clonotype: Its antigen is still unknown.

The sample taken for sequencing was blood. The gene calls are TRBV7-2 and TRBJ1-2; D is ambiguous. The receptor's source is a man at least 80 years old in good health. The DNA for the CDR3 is TGTGCCAGCAGCTTAGACTCACCAGGAGTTGGATATGGCTACACCTTC. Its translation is CASSLDSPGVGYGYTF.